This TCR beta chain was recorded in a study of cytomegalovirus exposure and HLA in healthy donors. Study-wide points: Several top significant clusters appeared, in a later analysis, to be linked to common viral pathogens.

Amplification used 60 Vbeta primers and 13 Jbeta primers. Methods used by the authors: Later reanalysis found 70 million to 95 million unique TCR beta chains, about 11 million of them shared. TCRdb's table, derived via immunoSEQ multiplex PCR, lists solely in-frame clones and lacks some. V, J and clone size are those of that table, while D and trimming were read from the DNA. Here the sample spans 120,000 to 150,000 clones, roughly 77% being singletons. A word on this clone: Its antigen is still unknown.

The clonotype originates from a female donor in good health and CMV-seronegative. Specimen: PBMCs.

DNA of the CDR3: TGTGCCAGCAGCCCCCCGGGGACAGGGGCGCGTGAAAAACTGTTTTTT. Its translation is CASSPPGTGAREKLFF. The chain is built from TRBV7-8 and TRBJ1-4; TRBD1 matches 10 bases. The trim removed 5 bases at V and 7 bases at J, leaving 10 bases unmatched. Germline CDR1 is SGHVS and CDR2 is FQNEAQ. This CDR3 has 16 amino acids.